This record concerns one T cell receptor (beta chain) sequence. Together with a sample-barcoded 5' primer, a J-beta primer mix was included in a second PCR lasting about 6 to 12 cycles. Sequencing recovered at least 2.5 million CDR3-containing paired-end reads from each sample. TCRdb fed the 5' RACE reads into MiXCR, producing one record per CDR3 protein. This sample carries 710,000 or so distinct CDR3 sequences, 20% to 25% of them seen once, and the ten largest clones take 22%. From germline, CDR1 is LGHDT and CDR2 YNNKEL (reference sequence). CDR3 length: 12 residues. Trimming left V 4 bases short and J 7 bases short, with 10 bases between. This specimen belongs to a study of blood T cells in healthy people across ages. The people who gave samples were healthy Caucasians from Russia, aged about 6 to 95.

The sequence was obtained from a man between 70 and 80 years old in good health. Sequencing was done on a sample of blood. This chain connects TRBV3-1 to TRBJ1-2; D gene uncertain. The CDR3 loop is CASSRQFGGYTF. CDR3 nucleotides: TGTGCCAGCAGCCGTCAGTTCGGTGGCTACACCTTC.